The rows below give T cell receptor beta chains drawn from one sample of a study of regulatory T cells in long-lasting Graves disease. Using its own MiXCR run on the multiplex PCR reads, TCRdb lists one record per CDR3 protein. The sample shows about 290,000 distinct CDR3 sequences, approximately 20% of them seen only once. Sequencing used peripheral blood mononuclear cells (PBMCs), obtained when the disease was refractory, from a patient treated with antithyroid drugs. The receptors come from a female donor with Graves disease. Both conserved end residues are part of each CDR3.

v_call cdr3_aa
TRBV7-8 CASSPERSGDEQFF
TRBV10-3 CAISDSQTGVVNQPQHF
TRBV9 CASRYREYTNYGCTF
TRBV3-1 CASSPTRDSYNEQFF
TRBV27 CASSSVDRADSNQPQHF
TRBV20-1 CSALAGPSYEQYF
TRBV28 CASTVDGRSSGSLMNEQFF
TRBV2 CASSVRGGLMNTEAFF
TRBV9 CASSVGIWGTNTGELFF
TRBV29-1 CSVSGERYEQYF
TRBV7-9 CASSLPGAFGNTIYF
TRBV20-1 CSGTRDIQETQYF
TRBV6-1 CASSLLEAPYNEQFF
TRBV20-1 CSARARPGSDTGELFF
TRBV5-1 CASSDGQIYGYTF
TRBV5-1 CASSPVGDSPLHF
TRBV4-2 CASSQESRGENIQYF
TRBV6-9 CASSYLAGGDSPLHF
TRBV28 CASSAIGLAEQETQYF
TRBV7-9 CASSPWTGINEKLFF
TRBV2 CASSWGTGGKETQYF
TRBV5-1 CASSENRAHEQYF
TRBV19 CASSTSPEETQYF
TRBV9 CASSVYSGSDGKNIQYF
TRBV29-1 CSARADHEKLFF
TRBV6-2/TRBV6-3 CASSYPGSYQETQYF
TRBV28 CASRTPQGAFF
TRBV30 CAWSTGPGTEAFF
TRBV15 CATSREREHSYEQYF
TRBV6-2/TRBV6-3 CASIRPGELFF
TRBV7-2 CASSDLLGPYEQYF
TRBV6-1 CASRGTTYEQYF
TRBV2 CASSDVRDGSYEQYF